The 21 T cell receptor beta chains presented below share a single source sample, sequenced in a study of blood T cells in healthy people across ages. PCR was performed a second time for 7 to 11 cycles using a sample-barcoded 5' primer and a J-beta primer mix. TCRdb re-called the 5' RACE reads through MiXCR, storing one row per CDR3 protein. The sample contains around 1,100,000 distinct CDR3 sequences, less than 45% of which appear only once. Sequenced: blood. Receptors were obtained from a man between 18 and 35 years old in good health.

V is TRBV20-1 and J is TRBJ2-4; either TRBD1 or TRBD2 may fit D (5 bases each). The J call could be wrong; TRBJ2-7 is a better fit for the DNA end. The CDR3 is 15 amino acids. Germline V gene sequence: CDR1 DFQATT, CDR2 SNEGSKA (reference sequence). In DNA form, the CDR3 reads TGCAGTGCTGGACCTTCCCCGGGACCAAACTACGAGCAGTACTTC. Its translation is CSAGPSPGPNYEQYF.

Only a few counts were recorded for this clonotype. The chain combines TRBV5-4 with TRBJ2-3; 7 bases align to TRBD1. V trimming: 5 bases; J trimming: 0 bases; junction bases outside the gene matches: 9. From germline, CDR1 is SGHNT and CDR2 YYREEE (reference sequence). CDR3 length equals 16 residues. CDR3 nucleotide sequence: TGTGCCAGCAGTACAGGGGACAGTTCTAGCACAGATACGCAGTATTTT. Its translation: CASSTGDSSSTDTQYF.

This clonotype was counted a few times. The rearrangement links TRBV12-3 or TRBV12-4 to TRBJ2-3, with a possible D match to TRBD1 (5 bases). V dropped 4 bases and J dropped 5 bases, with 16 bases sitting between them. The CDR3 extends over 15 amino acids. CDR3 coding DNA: TGTGCCAGCAGTTCCAAGACAGATCTAGGAGATACGCAGTATTTT. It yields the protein CASSSKTDLGDTQYF.

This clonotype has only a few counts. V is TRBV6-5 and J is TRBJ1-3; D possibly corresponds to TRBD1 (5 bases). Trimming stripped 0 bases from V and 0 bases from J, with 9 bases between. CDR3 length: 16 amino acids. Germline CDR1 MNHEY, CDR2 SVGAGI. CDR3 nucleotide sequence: TGTGCCAGCAGTTACTCCAGGGAGAACTCTGGAAACACCATATATTTT. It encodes CASSYSRENSGNTIYF.

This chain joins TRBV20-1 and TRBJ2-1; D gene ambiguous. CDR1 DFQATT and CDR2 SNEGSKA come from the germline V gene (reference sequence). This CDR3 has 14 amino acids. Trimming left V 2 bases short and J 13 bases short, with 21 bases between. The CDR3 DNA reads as TGCAGTGCTAGAAGCTCAGGAGCTCAAGAGACCCAGTTCTTC. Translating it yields CSARSSGAQETQFF.

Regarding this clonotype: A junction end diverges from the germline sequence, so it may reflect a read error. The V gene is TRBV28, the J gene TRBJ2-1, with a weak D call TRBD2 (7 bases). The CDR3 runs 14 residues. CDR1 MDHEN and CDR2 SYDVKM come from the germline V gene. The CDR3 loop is CANSSTGTIDEQFF. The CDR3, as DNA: TGTGCCAACAGTTCTACAGGGACTATTGATGAGCAGTTCTTC. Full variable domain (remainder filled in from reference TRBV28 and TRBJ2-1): DVKVTQSSRYLVKRTGEKVFLECVQDMDHENMFWYRQDPGLGLRLIYFSYDVKMKEKGDIPEGYSVSREKKERFSLILESASTNQTSMYLCANSSTGTIDEQFFGPGTRLTVL.

This CDR3 is CASSLVLAPTYNEQFF. The CDR3, as DNA: TGTGCCAGCAGCTTAGTACTGGCCCCGACCTACAATGAGCAGTTCTTC. This chain uses TRBV7-9 with TRBJ2-1, with D uncertain. This CDR3 spans 16 amino acids. Germline assignment: CDR1 SEHNR and CDR2 FQNEAQ (reference sequence). The V end lost 1 base, the J end lost 2 bases, and 12 bases lay between the germline ends.

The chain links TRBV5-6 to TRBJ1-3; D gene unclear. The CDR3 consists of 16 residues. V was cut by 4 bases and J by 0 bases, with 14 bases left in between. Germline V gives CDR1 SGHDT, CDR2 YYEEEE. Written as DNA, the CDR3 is TGTGCCAGCAGCCCAAATTACAGAAACTCTGGAAACACCATATATTTT. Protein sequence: CASSPNYRNSGNTIYF.

The DNA of the CDR3 is TGTGCCACCAGTGGGACAGGGGTGACAGATACGCAGTATTTT. Its translation: CATSGTGVTDTQYF. This sequence joins TRBV24-1 and TRBJ2-3; 9 bases fit TRBD1. Germline V gene sequence: CDR1 KGHDR, CDR2 SFDVKD. The CDR3 sequence is 14 residues long. V lost 5 bases and J lost 3; bases outside the gene matches: 2.

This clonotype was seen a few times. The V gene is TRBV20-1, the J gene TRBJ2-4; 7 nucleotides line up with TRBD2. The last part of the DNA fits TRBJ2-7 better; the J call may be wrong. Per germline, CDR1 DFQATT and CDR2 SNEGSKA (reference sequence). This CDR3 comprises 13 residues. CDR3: CSARWGGIYEQYF. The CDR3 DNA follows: TGCAGTGCTAGGTGGGGGGGGATCTACGAGCAGTACTTC.

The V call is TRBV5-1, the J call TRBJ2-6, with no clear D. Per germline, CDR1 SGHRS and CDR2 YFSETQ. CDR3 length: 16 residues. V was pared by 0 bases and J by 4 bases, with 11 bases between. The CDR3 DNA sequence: TGCGCCAGCAGCTTGGAGTGGGTCTCCGGGGCCAACGTCCTGACTTTC. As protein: CASSLEWVSGANVLTF. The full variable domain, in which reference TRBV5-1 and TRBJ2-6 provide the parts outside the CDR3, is KAGVTQTPRYLIKTRGQQVTLSCSPISGHRSVSWYQQTPGQGLQFLFEYFSETQRNKGNFPGRFSGRQFSNSRSEMNVSTLELGDSALYLCASSLEWVSGANVLTFGAGSRLTVL.

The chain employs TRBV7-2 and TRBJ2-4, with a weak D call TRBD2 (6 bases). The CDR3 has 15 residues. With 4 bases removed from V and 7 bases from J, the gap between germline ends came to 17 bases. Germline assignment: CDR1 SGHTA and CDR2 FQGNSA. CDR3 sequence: CASSSFGSGRNIQYF. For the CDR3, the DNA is TGTGCCAGCAGCTCCTTTGGGTCAGGGAGGAACATTCAGTACTTC. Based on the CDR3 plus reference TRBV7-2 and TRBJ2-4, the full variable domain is GAGVSQSPSNKVTEKGKDVELRCDPISGHTALYWYRQSLGQGLEFLIYFQGNSAPDKSGLPSDRFSAERTGGSVSTLTIQRTQQEDSAVYLCASSSFGSGRNIQYFGAGTRLSVL.

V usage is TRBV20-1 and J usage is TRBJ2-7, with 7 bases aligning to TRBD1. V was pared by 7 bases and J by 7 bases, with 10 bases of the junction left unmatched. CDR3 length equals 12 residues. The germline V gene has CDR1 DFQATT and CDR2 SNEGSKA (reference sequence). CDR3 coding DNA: TGCAGTGTGGGACAGCAGTACAATGAGCAGTACTTC. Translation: CSVGQQYNEQYF.

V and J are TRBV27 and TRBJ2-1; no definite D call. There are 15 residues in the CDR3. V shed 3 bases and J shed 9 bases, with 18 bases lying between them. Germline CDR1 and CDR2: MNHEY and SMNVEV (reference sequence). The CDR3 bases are TGTGCCAGCAGTTTCGTCCTAGTGAGGTCGGGTGAGCAGTTCTTC. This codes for CASSFVLVRSGEQFF.

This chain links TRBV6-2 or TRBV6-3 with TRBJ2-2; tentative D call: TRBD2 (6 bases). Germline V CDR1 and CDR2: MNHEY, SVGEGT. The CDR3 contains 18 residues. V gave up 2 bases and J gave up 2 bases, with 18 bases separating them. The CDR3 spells CASSYGGTSFFNTGELFF. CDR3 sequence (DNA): TGTGCCAGCAGTTACGGGGGGACCTCCTTCTTCAACACCGGGGAGCTGTTTTTT.

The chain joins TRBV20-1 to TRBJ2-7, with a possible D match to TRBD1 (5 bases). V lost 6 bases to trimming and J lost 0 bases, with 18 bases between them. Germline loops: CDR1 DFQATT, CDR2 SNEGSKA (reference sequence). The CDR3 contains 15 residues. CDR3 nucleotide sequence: TGCAGTGCCATAAGTCTTACAGGTAGCTCCTACGAGCAGTACTTC. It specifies CSAISLTGSSYEQYF.

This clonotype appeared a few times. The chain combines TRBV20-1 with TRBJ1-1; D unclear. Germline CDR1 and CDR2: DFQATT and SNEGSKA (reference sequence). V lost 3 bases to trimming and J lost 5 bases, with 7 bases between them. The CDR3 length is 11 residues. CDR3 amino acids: CSARAVTEAFF. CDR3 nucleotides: TGCAGTGCTAGGGCCGTTACTGAAGCTTTCTTT.

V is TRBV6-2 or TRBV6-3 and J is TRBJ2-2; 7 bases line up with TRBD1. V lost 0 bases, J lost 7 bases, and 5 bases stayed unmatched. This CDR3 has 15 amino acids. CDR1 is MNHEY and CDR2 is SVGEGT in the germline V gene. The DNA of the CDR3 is TGTGCCAGCAGTTACTCAAGGGGGCTTGGCGGGGAGCTGTTTTTT. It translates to CASSYSRGLGGELFF.

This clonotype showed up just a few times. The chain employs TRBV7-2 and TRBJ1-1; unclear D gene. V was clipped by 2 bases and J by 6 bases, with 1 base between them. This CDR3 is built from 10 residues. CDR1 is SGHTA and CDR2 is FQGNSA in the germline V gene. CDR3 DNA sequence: TGTGCCAGCAGCTTACCTGAAGCTTTCTTT. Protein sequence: CASSLPEAFF.

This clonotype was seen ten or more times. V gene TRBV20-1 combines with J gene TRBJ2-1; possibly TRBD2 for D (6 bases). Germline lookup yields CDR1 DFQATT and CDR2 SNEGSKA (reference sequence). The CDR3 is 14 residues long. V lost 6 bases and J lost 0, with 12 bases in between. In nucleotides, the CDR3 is TGCAGTGCGGGCGGGGAAAACTCCTACAATGAGCAGTTCTTC. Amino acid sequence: CSAGGENSYNEQFF.

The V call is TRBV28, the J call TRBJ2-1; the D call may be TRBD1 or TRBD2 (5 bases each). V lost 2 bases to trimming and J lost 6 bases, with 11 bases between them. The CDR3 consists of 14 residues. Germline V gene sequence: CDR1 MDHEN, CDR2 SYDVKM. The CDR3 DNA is TGTGCCAGCAGTTTAGCGACGGGGACCAATGAGCAGTTCTTC. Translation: CASSLATGTNEQFF.